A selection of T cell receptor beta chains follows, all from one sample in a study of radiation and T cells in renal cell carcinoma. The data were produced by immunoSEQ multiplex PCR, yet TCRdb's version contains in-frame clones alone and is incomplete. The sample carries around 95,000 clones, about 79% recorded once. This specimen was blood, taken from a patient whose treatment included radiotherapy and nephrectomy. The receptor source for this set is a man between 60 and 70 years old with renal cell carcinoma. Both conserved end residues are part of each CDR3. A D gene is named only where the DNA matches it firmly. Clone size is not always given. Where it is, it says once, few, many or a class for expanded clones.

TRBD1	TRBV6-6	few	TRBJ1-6	TGTGCCAGCAGTCCCGGACAGGTTGATTCACCCCTCCACTTT	CASSPGQVDSPLHF
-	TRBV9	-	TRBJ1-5	TGTGCCAGCAGCGTAGGGGAATTTGTCGGTCAGCCCCAGCATTTT	CASSVGEFVGQPQHF
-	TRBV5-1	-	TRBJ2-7	TGCGCCAGCAGCTTGGACGGTTTCTACGAGCAGTACTTC	CASSLDGFYEQYF
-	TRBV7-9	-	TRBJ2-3	TGTGCCAGCAGCTTGAAGTCAGATACGCAGTATTTT	CASSLKSDTQYF
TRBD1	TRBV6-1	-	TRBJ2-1	TGTGCCAGCAGTCGGACAGGGGCCTACAATGAGCAGTTCTTC	CASSRTGAYNEQFF
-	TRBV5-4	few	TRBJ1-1	TGTGCCAGCTACAGGGTTGGGAACACTGAAGCTTTCTTT	CASYRVGNTEAFF
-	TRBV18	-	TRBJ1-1	TGTGCCAGCTCACCTATATTCGGGGGCAACACTGAAGCTTTCTTT	CASSPIFGGNTEAFF
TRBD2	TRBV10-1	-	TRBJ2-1	TGCGCCAGCAGTGACCCCGCCGGGACTAGTGCCGAGCAGTTCTTC	CASSDPAGTSAEQFF
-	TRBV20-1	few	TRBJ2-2	TGCAGTTTCGACAGCACCGGGGAGCTGTTTTTT	CSFDSTGELFF
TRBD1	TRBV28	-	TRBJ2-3	TGTGCCAGCCGGACAGGAAACCCAGATACGCAGTATTTT	CASRTGNPDTQYF
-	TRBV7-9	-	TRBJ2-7	TGTGCCAGCCTGGGCGGAGAGGGGGGCTACGAGCAGTACTTC	CASLGGEGGYEQYF
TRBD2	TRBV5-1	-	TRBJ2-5	TGCGCCAGCAGCTTGGCCCCTAGCGGGAGCCAAGAGACCCAGTACTTC	CASSLAPSGSQETQYF
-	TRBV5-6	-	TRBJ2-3	TGTGCCAGCAGCTTGGTACCCACAGGGTACGGCACAGATACGCAGTATTTT	CASSLVPTGYGTDTQYF
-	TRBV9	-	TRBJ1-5	TGTGCCAGCAGCCTGGGAGATAGCAATCAGCCCCAGCATTTT	CASSLGDSNQPQHF
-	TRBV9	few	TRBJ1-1	TGTGCCAGCAGCGTCGGGCCGATGAACACTGAAGCTTTCTTT	CASSVGPMNTEAFF
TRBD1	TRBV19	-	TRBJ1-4	TGTGCCAGTAGTACGGGGACAGGGCTGAGCGAAAAACTGTTTTTT	CASSTGTGLSEKLFF
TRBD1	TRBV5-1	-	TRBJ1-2	TGCGCCAGCAGCTTGGGTCATTTGGGGACAGGGGCACCCTATGGCTACACCTTC	CASSLGHLGTGAPYGYTF
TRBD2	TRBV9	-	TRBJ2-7	TGTGCCAGCAGCGCAAGACCGGGACTAGCAGCTTTTGGCTACGAGCAGTACTTC	CASSARPGLAAFGYEQYF
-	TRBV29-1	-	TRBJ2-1	TGCAGCGTCCGCCGGGACTCTGAATTTTACAATGAGCAGTTCTTC	CSVRRDSEFYNEQFF
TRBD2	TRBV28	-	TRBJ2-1	TGTGCCAGCAGTATTGAAGGACTAGCGGGAGTGTACGAGCAGTTCTTC	CASSIEGLAGVYEQFF
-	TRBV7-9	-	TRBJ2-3	TGTGCCAGCAGCTTAGCAGATACGCAGTATTTT	CASSLADTQYF
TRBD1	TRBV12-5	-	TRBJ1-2	TGTGCTAGTGGTTTGGGACGGACAGGGACAATGTATGGCTACACCTTC	CASGLGRTGTMYGYTF
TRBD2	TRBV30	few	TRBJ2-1	TGTGCCTGGAGTAAAAGCGGGGATATCAATGAGCAGTTCTTC	CAWSKSGDINEQFF
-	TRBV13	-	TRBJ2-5	TGTGCCAGCAGCGGACTGGGCGAAACCCAGTACTTC	CASSGLGETQYF
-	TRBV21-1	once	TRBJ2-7	TGTGCCAGCAGCAAAGAGAGGGGGGGCGGGAGCCTCAACGAGCAGTACTTC	CASSKERGGGSLNEQYF
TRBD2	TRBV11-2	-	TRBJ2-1	TGTGCCAGCAGCTTAGAGTGGGCTAGCGGCTACAATGAGCAGTTCTTC	CASSLEWASGYNEQFF
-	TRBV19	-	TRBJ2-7	TGTGCCAGTAGTATGGGAAGTAGGGCAGAGCAGTACTTC	CASSMGSRAEQYF
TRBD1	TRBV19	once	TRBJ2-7	TGTGCCAGTAGTCTTTCCTCCGGGACAGGGGTCGAGCAGTACTTC	CASSLSSGTGVEQYF
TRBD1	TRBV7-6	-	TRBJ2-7	TGTGCCAGCAGCTCGGACAGGGTCTCCTACGAGCAGTACTTC	CASSSDRVSYEQYF
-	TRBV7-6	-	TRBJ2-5	TGTGCCAGCAGCCCCCTGGCCCTTCAAGAGACCCAGTACTTC	CASSPLALQETQYF
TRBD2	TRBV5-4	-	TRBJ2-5	TGTGCCAGCAGCTTTCTAGCGGGTCAAGAGACCCAGTACTTC	CASSFLAGQETQYF
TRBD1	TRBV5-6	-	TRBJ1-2	TGTGCCAGCAGCTTCGGACAGGGCCTTTATGGCTACACCTTC	CASSFGQGLYGYTF
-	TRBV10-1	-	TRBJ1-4	TGCGCCAGCAGGCCAATCAGATTCCCAACTAATGAAAAACTGTTTTTT	CASRPIRFPTNEKLFF
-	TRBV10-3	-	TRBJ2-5	TGTGCCACCCGACAGGGAGGGACCGTCCAAGAGACCCAGTACTTC	CATRQGGTVQETQYF
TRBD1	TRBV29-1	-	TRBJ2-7	TGCAGCGTTGACGGGACAGGGAGCAACGAGCAGTACTTC	CSVDGTGSNEQYF
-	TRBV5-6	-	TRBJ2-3	TGTGCCAGCAGCTTCCGGACGTCGGGGGCAGCAGATACGCAGTATTTT	CASSFRTSGAADTQYF
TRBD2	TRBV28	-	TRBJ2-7	TGTGCCAGCAGTGGGACTAGCGGTGACTACGAGCAGTACTTC	CASSGTSGDYEQYF
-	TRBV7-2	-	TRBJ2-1	TGTGCCAGCAGCATAGCTACCGGCAATGAGCAGTTCTTC	CASSIATGNEQFF
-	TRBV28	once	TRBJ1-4	TGTGCCAGCAGGTTAGAAGGTGCCCCAGGGAAAAATGAAAAACTGTTTTTT	CASRLEGAPGKNEKLFF
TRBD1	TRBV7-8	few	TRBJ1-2	TGTGCCAGCAGCCCCTCCAGGGGGACACGACCGGGTCGGGACTATGGCTACACCTTC	CASSPSRGTRPGRDYGYTF
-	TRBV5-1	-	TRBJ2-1	TGCGCCAGCAGCTTCCCTAGCTATCCATACGTTGAGCAGTTCTTC	CASSFPSYPYVEQFF
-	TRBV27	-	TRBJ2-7	TGTGCCAGCAGTTTAACAGGGCCCTACGAGCAGTACTTC	CASSLTGPYEQYF
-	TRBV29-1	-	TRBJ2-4	TGCAGCGTTGTTAAAGTTAGGGGCACCAAAAACATTCAGTACTTC	CSVVKVRGTKNIQYF
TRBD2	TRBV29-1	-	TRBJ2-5	TGCAGCGTTGTCCCGGGACTAGCGGACAGAGTTGATCCCCAGTACTTC	CSVVPGLADRVDPQYF
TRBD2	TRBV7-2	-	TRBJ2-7	TGTGCCAGCAGCTTGGGGGGAGGGTCCTCCTACGAGCAGTACTTC	CASSLGGGSSYEQYF